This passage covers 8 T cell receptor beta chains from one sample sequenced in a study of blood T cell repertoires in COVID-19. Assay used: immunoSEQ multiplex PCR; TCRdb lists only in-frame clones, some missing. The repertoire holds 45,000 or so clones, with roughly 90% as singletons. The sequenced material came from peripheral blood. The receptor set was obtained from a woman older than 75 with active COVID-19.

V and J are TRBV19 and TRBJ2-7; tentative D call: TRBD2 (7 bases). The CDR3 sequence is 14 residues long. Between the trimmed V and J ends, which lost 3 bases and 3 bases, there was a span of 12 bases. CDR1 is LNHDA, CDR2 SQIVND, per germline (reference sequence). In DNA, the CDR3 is TGTGCCAGTAGTATTAGAGGGGGGGTCTACGAGCAGTACTTC. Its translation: CASSIRGGVYEQYF.

CDR3 nucleotide sequence: TGTGCCAGTGGGGACAGCAGGCCCAAGACCCAGTACTTC. Amino acid sequence: CASGDSRPKTQYF. The genes are TRBV21-1 and TRBJ2-5; the D call of TRBD1 is as the table states it, not checked on the DNA. TRBV21-1 is designated a pseudogene. The CDR3 covers 13 residues.

CDR3 amino acids: CATRDRLGDIQYF. For the CDR3, the DNA is TGTGCCACCAGAGACCGGCTCGGGGACATTCAGTACTTC. The chain is built from TRBV10-3 and TRBJ2-4; D possibly corresponds to TRBD2 (5 bases). The V end lost 10 bases, the J end lost 8 bases, and 18 bases lay between the germline ends. From germline, CDR1 is ENHRY and CDR2 SYGVKD. This CDR3 is built from 13 residues.

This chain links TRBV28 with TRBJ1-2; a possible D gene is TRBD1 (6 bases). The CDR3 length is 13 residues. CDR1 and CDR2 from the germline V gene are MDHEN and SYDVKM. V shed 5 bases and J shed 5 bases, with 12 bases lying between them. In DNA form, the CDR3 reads TGTGCCAGCAGTCGAATACAGGGTTATGGCTACACCTTC. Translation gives CASSRIQGYGYTF.

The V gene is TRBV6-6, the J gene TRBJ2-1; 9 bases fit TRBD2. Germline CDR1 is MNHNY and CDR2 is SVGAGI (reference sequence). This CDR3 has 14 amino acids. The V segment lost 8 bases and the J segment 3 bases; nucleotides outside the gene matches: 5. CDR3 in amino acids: CASVPAGGYNEQFF. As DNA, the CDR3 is TGTGCCAGCGTTCCAGCGGGGGGCTACAATGAGCAGTTCTTC.

Here the CDR3 reads CASSINKGTAINYGYTF. The DNA of the CDR3 is TGTGCCAGCAGTATCAACAAGGGGACAGCAATTAACTATGGCTACACCTTC. The chain combines TRBV6-2 or TRBV6-3 with TRBJ1-2; TRBD1 aligns across 7 bases. The V gene's germline CDR1 is MNHEY and CDR2 SVGEGT. The CDR3 is 17 amino acids. J gave up 1 base and V 5 bases, and 13 bases lay outside the gene matches.

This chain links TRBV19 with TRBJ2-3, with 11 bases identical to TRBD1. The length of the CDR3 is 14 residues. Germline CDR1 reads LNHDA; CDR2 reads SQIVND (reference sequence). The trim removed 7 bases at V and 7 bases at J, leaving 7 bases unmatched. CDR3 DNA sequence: TGTGCCAGTACCTTCGGACAGGGGGCGTATACGCAGTATTTT. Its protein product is CASTFGQGAYTQYF.

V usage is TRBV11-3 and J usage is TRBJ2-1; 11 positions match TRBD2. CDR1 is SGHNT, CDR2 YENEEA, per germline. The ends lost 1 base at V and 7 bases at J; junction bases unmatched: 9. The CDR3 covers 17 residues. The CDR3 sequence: CASSLGRLAGRRNEQFF. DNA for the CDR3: TGTGCCAGCAGCTTAGGTAGACTAGCGGGGAGGAGGAATGAGCAGTTCTTC. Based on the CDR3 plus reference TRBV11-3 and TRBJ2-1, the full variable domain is EAGVVQSPRYKIIEKKQPVAFWCNPISGHNTLYWYLQNLGQGPELLIRYENEEAVDDSQLPKDRFSAERLKGVDSTLKIQPAELGDSAVYLCASSLGRLAGRRNEQFFGPGTRLTVL.